The source of this T cell receptor (beta chain) is a study of graft-versus-host responses after intestinal transplantation. Comment on this clone: The antigen is undetermined.

CDR1 is SNHLY and CDR2 is FYNNEI in the germline V gene. The CDR3 extends over 19 amino acids. Unmatched junction bases numbered 18, after V lost 6 bases and J lost 0 bases. TCRdb keeps only in-frame clones here, not all; method: immunoSEQ multiplex PCR. The repertoire consists of roughly 96,000 clones, with over 75% occurring once and the leading ten covering 0.4% to 0.5%. This receptor was taken from a human donor who received an intestinal transplant. The rearrangement links TRBV2 to TRBJ2-3; 7 bases agree with TRBD1. This specimen was unstimulated CD8+ T cells sorted from spleen or lymph node cells, taken before intestinal transplant. Here the CDR3 DNA reads TGTGCCAGCAGCCGTTCCGGGACAGCCGTCCTGTTTAGCACAGATACGCAGTATTTT. This translates into CASSRSGTAVLFSTDTQYF.